The rows below give T cell receptor beta chains drawn from one sample of a study of CD8 T cells in Susac syndrome. Using its own MiXCR run on the immunoSEQ multiplex PCR reads, TCRdb lists one record per CDR3 protein. The data show approximately 190,000 distinct CDR3 sequences, more than 85% seen once. Sample: CD8+ T cells from PBMCs. These receptors were collected from a human donor with Susac syndrome. Each CDR3 is given with its conserved first and last residue. Each record gives: D gene, J gene, V gene, CDR3 length, clone size, CDR3 DNA, CDR3 protein. D genes are given only for firm matches. Size is omitted from some rows. Given values are once, few, many or a class for expanded clones.

d_call: .
j_call: TRBJ1-5
v_call: TRBV23-1
cdr3_length: 12
clone_size: .
cdr3_nt: TGCGCCAGCAGTCAACGCCCTCAGCCCCAGCATTTT
cdr3_aa: CASSQRPQPQHF

d_call: TRBD2
j_call: TRBJ2-3
v_call: TRBV2
cdr3_length: 14
clone_size: .
cdr3_nt: TGTGCCAGCGCTCTACTAGCGGGAGCAGATACGCAGTATTTT
cdr3_aa: CASALLAGADTQYF

d_call: .
j_call: TRBJ2-1
v_call: TRBV13
cdr3_length: 14
clone_size: .
cdr3_nt: TGTGCCAGCAGCTTATATAGCAGAGTCAATGAGCAGTTCTTC
cdr3_aa: CASSLYSRVNEQFF

d_call: .
j_call: TRBJ2-4
v_call: TRBV15
cdr3_length: 12
clone_size: .
cdr3_nt: TGTGCCACCGAGGGGGTGAAAAACATTCAGTACTTC
cdr3_aa: CATEGVKNIQYF

d_call: TRBD1
j_call: TRBJ1-1
v_call: TRBV29-1
cdr3_length: 14
clone_size: .
cdr3_nt: TGCAGCGTTGAGTGGGACAGAGTAACCACTGAAGCTTTCTTT
cdr3_aa: CSVEWDRVTTEAFF

d_call: .
j_call: TRBJ2-3
v_call: TRBV27
cdr3_length: 16
clone_size: .
cdr3_nt: TGTGCCAGCAGTTTATTAACTAGTCCGGCCATTTACACGCAGTATTTT
cdr3_aa: CASSLLTSPAIYTQYF

d_call: .
j_call: TRBJ2-3
v_call: TRBV7-8
cdr3_length: 16
clone_size: .
cdr3_nt: TGTGCCAGCAGCTTAGACTCGACGACAGCCACAGATACGCAGTATTTT
cdr3_aa: CASSLDSTTATDTQYF

d_call: .
j_call: TRBJ2-7
v_call: TRBV11-2
cdr3_length: 13
clone_size: .
cdr3_nt: TGTGCCAGCAGCCCGGGCCACTCCTACGAGCAGTACTTC
cdr3_aa: CASSPGHSYEQYF

d_call: TRBD2
j_call: TRBJ2-1
v_call: TRBV20-1
cdr3_length: 14
clone_size: .
cdr3_nt: TGCAGTGCTATTTCTAGCGGGGGAGAGAGTGAGCAGTTCTTC
cdr3_aa: CSAISSGGESEQFF

d_call: TRBD2
j_call: TRBJ2-1
v_call: TRBV20-1
cdr3_length: 18
clone_size: .
cdr3_nt: TGCAGTGCTAGAGATCTAGGTAGCGGGAGGCCTTCCTACAATGAGCAGTTCTTC
cdr3_aa: CSARDLGSGRPSYNEQFF

d_call: TRBD1
j_call: TRBJ2-1
v_call: TRBV12-3/TRBV12-4
cdr3_length: 14
clone_size: .
cdr3_nt: TGTGCCAGCACTCACGGGACAGGGGTCAATGAGCAGTTCTTC
cdr3_aa: CASTHGTGVNEQFF

d_call: TRBD1
j_call: TRBJ1-2
v_call: TRBV6-6
cdr3_length: 13
clone_size: .
cdr3_nt: TGTGCCAGCAGGGACAGGGGAGACAATGGCTACACCTTC
cdr3_aa: CASRDRGDNGYTF

d_call: .
j_call: TRBJ2-7
v_call: TRBV7-9
cdr3_length: 15
clone_size: .
cdr3_nt: TGTGCCAGCAGCTTAGTACAGGGACCATCCTACGAGCAGTACTTC
cdr3_aa: CASSLVQGPSYEQYF

d_call: TRBD2
j_call: TRBJ2-5
v_call: TRBV10-3
cdr3_length: 14
clone_size: .
cdr3_nt: TGTGCCATCAGTGAGGTAGCGGGGGAGGAGACCCAGTACTTC
cdr3_aa: CAISEVAGEETQYF

d_call: .
j_call: TRBJ1-5
v_call: TRBV20-1
cdr3_length: 13
clone_size: .
cdr3_nt: TGCAGTGCACAGGGAGTTGACAATCAGCCCCAGCATTTT
cdr3_aa: CSAQGVDNQPQHF

d_call: TRBD1
j_call: TRBJ2-2
v_call: TRBV6-5
cdr3_length: 14
clone_size: .
cdr3_nt: TGTGCCAGCTTCGGGACAGGGGTAACCGGGGAGCTGTTTTTT
cdr3_aa: CASFGTGVTGELFF

d_call: .
j_call: TRBJ1-2
v_call: TRBV7-9
cdr3_length: 13
clone_size: .
cdr3_nt: TGTGCCAGCAGCTTAGAGTCAGCAGATGGCTACACCTTC
cdr3_aa: CASSLESADGYTF

d_call: .
j_call: TRBJ1-1
v_call: TRBV10-3
cdr3_length: 13
clone_size: .
cdr3_nt: TGTGCCATCAGTGTTGGATACAACACTGAAGCTTTCTTT
cdr3_aa: CAISVGYNTEAFF

d_call: TRBD2
j_call: TRBJ2-3
v_call: TRBV24-1
cdr3_length: 14
clone_size: once
cdr3_nt: TGTGCCACCAGTGGCGGGGGAAACACAGATACGCAGTATTTT
cdr3_aa: CATSGGGNTDTQYF

d_call: .
j_call: TRBJ2-3
v_call: TRBV5-6
cdr3_length: 16
clone_size: .
cdr3_nt: TGTGCCAGCAGCTTGGGGGGCTTGAGGCTCACAGATACGCAGTATTTT
cdr3_aa: CASSLGGLRLTDTQYF

d_call: .
j_call: TRBJ2-5
v_call: TRBV27
cdr3_length: 13
clone_size: few
cdr3_nt: TGTGCCAGCAGTTTTCGGGATAGGGAGACCCAGTACTTC
cdr3_aa: CASSFRDRETQYF

d_call: .
j_call: TRBJ2-1
v_call: TRBV20-1
cdr3_length: 16
clone_size: .
cdr3_nt: TGCAGTGCTAGAGAGCGAGTTGGAACATCACGCGATGAGCAGTTCTTC
cdr3_aa: CSARERVGTSRDEQFF

d_call: TRBD2
j_call: TRBJ2-7
v_call: TRBV7-9
cdr3_length: 16
clone_size: once
cdr3_nt: TGTGCCAGCAGCACCGGATTAGCGGGACCCCACTACGAGCAGTACTTC
cdr3_aa: CASSTGLAGPHYEQYF

d_call: TRBD2
j_call: TRBJ2-2
v_call: TRBV7-6
cdr3_length: 15
clone_size: few
cdr3_nt: TGTGCCAGCAGCTTCGCGGGAGGGTGGACCGGGGAGCTGTTTTTT
cdr3_aa: CASSFAGGWTGELFF

d_call: .
j_call: TRBJ1-5
v_call: TRBV4-1
cdr3_length: 16
clone_size: .
cdr3_nt: TGCGCCAGCAGCCAAGACGGCGGACTCGGCAATCAGCCCCAGCATTTT
cdr3_aa: CASSQDGGLGNQPQHF

d_call: TRBD1
j_call: TRBJ2-2
v_call: TRBV20-1
cdr3_length: 15
clone_size: .
cdr3_nt: TGCAGTGCAACTCGGGACAGGAGAGACACCGGGGAGCTGTTTTTT
cdr3_aa: CSATRDRRDTGELFF